This is a list of T cell receptor beta chains from one sample in a study of blood T cell repertoires in COVID-19. The protocol was immunoSEQ multiplex PCR, while the TCRdb copy is restricted to in-frame clones and leaves out a portion. The data show about 94,000 clones, with less than 85% seen just once and roughly 3.9% held by the top ten. The sequencing sample was made of peripheral blood. All receptors come from a man in his 70s with COVID-19, enrolled during active disease. Each CDR3 is given with its conserved first and last residue.

j_call v_call cdr3_aa
TRBJ1-5 TRBV6-6 CASLRGQAGNQPQHF
TRBJ1-2 TRBV11-2 CASSFDDSNYGYTF
TRBJ2-7 TRBV30 CAWSATTSGRHF
TRBJ2-5 TRBV5-4 CASSLIGAGETQYF
TRBJ2-1 TRBV7-8 CASSDYSGRAFEQFF
TRBJ2-5 TRBV18 CASSPPIPRGETQYF
TRBJ2-3 TRBV5-1 CASTSRTSGSTDTQYF
TRBJ2-2 TRBV5-4 CASSLAGRVSGELFF
TRBJ1-5 TRBV5-1 CASSSGQGDNQPQHF
TRBJ1-1 TRBV10-3 CAITLRENTEAFF
TRBJ2-7 TRBV28 CASSPPGQSYEQYF
TRBJ2-7 TRBV28 CASSFTHFYEQYF
TRBJ2-6 TRBV15 CATSLPGLAGNGANVLTF
TRBJ2-7 TRBV6-5 CASSYTQGYYEQYF
TRBJ1-1 TRBV4-3 CASSQDLLGRKAEAFF
TRBJ2-2 TRBV27 CASSLSGGMGGELFF
TRBJ2-1 TRBV9 CASSAGQTTYNEQFF
TRBJ2-2 TRBV7-7 CASSLATVNTGELFF
TRBJ2-1 TRBV21-1 CASSTRLAGGEFFRNEQFF
TRBJ2-1 TRBV28 CASIGTSGRYDNEQFF
TRBJ2-1 TRBV7-2 CASKPGHFPNEQFF
TRBJ2-1 TRBV9 CASSEGQTRGEQFF
TRBJ2-7 TRBV7-7 CASSPDRLSYEQYF
TRBJ2-1 TRBV6-5 CATTRAGGDNEQFF
TRBJ1-1 TRBV4-2 CASSQGGSGEAFF
TRBJ2-7 TRBV9 CASSVGAGGPLSYEQYF
TRBJ2-7 TRBV5-6 CASSYSGYEQYF
TRBJ2-2 TRBV6-2/TRBV6-3 CASSYWSGTYSGELFF
TRBJ2-5 TRBV9 CASSPSGGPQETQYF
TRBJ2-3 TRBV5-4 CASSLRLAGDTDTQYF
TRBJ2-1 TRBV11-2 CASRGSSYNEQFF
TRBJ2-2 TRBV15 CATSILAHTGELFF
TRBJ1-4 TRBV3-1/TRBV3-2 CASSLRQANEKLFF
TRBJ2-1 TRBV27 CASGGRPVGSEQFF
TRBJ2-1 TRBV7-3 CASSLTALAGAIF
TRBJ2-7 TRBV6-6 CASRDRTSGSYEQYF
TRBJ2-3 TRBV27 CASTTLGLAGRTDTQYF
TRBJ2-3 TRBV27 CASTLTGNTDTQYF
TRBJ2-7 TRBV6-5 CASSRSGSSYEQYF
TRBJ2-7 TRBV3-1/TRBV3-2 CASSPAGGLANEQYF
TRBJ1-2 TRBV7-2 CASSLGHISVRYGYTF
TRBJ2-5 TRBV5-1 CASSVGTGGGQTQYF
TRBJ1-3 TRBV29-1 CSVGVTGRGNTIYF
TRBJ2-2 TRBV29-1 CSVGQGAGELFF
TRBJ2-1 TRBV20-1 CSAVDNEQFF
TRBJ2-1 TRBV29-1 CSVEDPGQGRRNEQFF
TRBJ2-3 TRBV4-2 CASSQDKGAGGASSTDTQYF
TRBJ2-7 TRBV19 CASSKMHRGGFYEQYF
TRBJ2-1 TRBV4-1 CASSPPTGVGYNEQFF
TRBJ2-1 TRBV7-9 CASSLEGTMTSGPWDEQFF
TRBJ2-7 TRBV7-2 CASSLAGGVEGEQYF
TRBJ1-1 TRBV19 CASSTQTPNTEAFF
TRBJ1-4 TRBV7-2 CASSLGGTVYEKLFF
TRBJ2-1 TRBV24-1 CATSGDRPTEPYNEQFF